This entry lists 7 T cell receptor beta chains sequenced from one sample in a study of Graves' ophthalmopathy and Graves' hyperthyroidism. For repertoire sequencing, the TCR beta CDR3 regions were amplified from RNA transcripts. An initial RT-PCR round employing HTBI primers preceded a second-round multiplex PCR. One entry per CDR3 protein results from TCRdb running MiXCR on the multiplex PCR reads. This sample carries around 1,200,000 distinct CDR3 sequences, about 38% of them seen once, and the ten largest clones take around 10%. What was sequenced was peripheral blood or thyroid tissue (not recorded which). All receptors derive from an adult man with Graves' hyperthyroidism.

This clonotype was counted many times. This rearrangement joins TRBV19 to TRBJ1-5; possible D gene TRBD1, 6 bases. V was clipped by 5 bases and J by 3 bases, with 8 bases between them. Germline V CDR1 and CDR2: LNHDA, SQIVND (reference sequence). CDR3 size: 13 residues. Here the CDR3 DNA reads TGTGCCAGTAGTGGACAGCTCAATCAGCCCCAGCATTTT. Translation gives CASSGQLNQPQHF. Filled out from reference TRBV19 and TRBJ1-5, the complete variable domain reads DGGITQSPKYLFRKEGQNVTLSCEQNLNHDAMYWYRQDPGQGLRLIYYSQIVNDFQKGDIAEGYSVSREKKESFPLTVTSAQKNPTAFYLCASSGQLNQPQHFGDGTRLSIL.

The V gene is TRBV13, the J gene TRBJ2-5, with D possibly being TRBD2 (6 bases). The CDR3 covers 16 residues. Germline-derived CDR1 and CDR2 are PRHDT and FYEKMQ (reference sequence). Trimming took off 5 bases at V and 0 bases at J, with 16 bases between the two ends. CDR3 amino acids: CASSLRLVTYQETQYF. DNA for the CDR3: TGTGCCAGCAGCCTAAGACTAGTCACGTACCAAGAGACCCAGTACTTC.

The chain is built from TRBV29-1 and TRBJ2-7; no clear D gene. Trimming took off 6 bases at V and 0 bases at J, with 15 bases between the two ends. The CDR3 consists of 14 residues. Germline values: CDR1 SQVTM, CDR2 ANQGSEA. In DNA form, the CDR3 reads TGCAGCGTCGCGACATCGAAAAGCTCCTACGAGCAGTACTTC. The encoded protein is CSVATSKSSYEQYF.

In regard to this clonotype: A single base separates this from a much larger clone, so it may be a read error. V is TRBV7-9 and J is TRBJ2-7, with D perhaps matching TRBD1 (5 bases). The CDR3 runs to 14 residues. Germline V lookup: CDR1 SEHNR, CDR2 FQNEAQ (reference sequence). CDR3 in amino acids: CASSLSGPSYGQYF. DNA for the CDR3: TGTGCCAGCAGCTTGTCAGGGCCCTCCTACGGGCAGTACTTC.

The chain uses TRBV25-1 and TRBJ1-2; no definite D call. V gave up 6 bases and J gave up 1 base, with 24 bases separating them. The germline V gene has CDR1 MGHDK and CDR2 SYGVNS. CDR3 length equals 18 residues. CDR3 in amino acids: CASRPKGAGVRNNYGYTF. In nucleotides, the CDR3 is TGTGCCAGCAGACCCAAAGGAGCCGGGGTGCGGAATAACTATGGCTACACCTTC.

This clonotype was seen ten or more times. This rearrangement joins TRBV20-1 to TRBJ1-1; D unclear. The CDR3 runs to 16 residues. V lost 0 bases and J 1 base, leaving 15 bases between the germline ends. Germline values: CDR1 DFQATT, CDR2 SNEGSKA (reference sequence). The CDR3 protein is CSARDRTGTQNTEAFF. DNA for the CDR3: TGCAGTGCTAGAGATAGGACGGGTACGCAGAACACTGAAGCTTTCTTT.

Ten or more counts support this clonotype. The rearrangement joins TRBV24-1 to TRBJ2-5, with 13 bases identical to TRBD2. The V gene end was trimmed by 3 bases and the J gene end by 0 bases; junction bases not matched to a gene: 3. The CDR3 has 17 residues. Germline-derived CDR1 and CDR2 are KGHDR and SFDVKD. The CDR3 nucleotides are TGTGCCACCAGTGATCGGGGGACTAGCGGGGACCAAGAGACCCAGTACTTC. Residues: CATSDRGTSGDQETQYF.